The 17 T cell receptor beta chains listed next were all sequenced from one sample in a study of graft-versus-host responses after intestinal transplantation. No antigen is known for these receptors. Libraries were prepared by immunoSEQ multiplex PCR; TCRdb keeps only in-frame clonotypes and omits some of them. The sample lists 150,000 or so clones, around 90% occurring once. Sequencing used unstimulated CD4+ T cells sorted from spleen or lymph node cells, obtained before intestinal transplant. The receptors derive from a human donor who received an intestinal transplant.

The CDR3 loop reads CASSFHRGRTDTQYF. CDR3 nucleotide sequence: TGTGCCAGCAGCTTTCACAGGGGGCGAACAGATACGCAGTATTTT. The chain combines TRBV5-8 with TRBJ2-3; 9 nucleotides match TRBD1. V lost 2 bases to trimming and J lost 3 bases; unmatched junction nucleotides: 4. Germline CDR1 SGHTS, CDR2 YDEGEE. The length of the CDR3 is 15 residues.

In DNA form, the CDR3 reads TGTGCCAGCAGCTCGGGACAGGAGGGGAACACTGAAGCTTTCTTT. It encodes CASSSGQEGNTEAFF. V and J are TRBV9 and TRBJ1-1; 8 nucleotides align to TRBD1. In germline, CDR1 is SGDLS, CDR2 YYNGEE. The CDR3 consists of 15 residues. The ends lost 4 bases at V and 1 base at J; junction bases unmatched: 6. Using reference TRBV9 and TRBJ1-1 for the parts outside the CDR3, the full variable domain is DSGVTQTPKHLITATGQRVTLRCSPRSGDLSVYWYQQSLDQGLQFLIQYYNGEERAKGNILERFSAQQFPDLHSELNLSSLELGDSALYFCASSSGQEGNTEAFFGQGTRLTVV.

The J gene is TRBJ2-1, the V gene TRBV7-2; no firm D call. Germline assignment: CDR1 SGHTA and CDR2 FQGNSA. The CDR3 contains 11 residues. V lost 5 bases, J lost 7 bases, and 6 bases lay in between. The DNA for the CDR3 is TGTGCCAGCAGCAGGGAAAATGAGCAGTTCTTC. It codes for CASSRENEQFF.

The chain uses TRBV5-1 and TRBJ2-7; unclear D gene. V was clipped by 0 bases and J by 4 bases, with 11 bases between them. From germline, CDR1 is SGHRS and CDR2 YFSETQ. This CDR3 is 14 amino acids long. The CDR3 coding sequence is TGCGCCAGCAGCTTGGCCTACGAGGATTACGAGCAGTACTTC. It encodes CASSLAYEDYEQYF.

The CDR3 sequence: CASSYGRGPGTGELFF. The CDR3 bases are TGTGCCAGCAGTTATGGTAGGGGGCCGGGGACCGGGGAGCTGTTTTTT. This chain links TRBV6-6 with TRBJ2-2; 7 bases line up with TRBD1. The ends lost 3 bases at V and 5 bases at J; junction bases unmatched: 9. The CDR3 spans 16 residues. Germline assignment: CDR1 MNHNY and CDR2 SVGAGI (reference sequence).

The chain uses TRBV7-3 and TRBJ2-2; D ambiguous. The CDR3 length is 15 residues. The V and J ends lost 1 base and 0 bases respectively, with 6 bases between them. The germline V gene encodes CDR1 SGHTA and CDR2 FQGTGA. The CDR3 DNA sequence: TGTGCCAGCAGCTTAAATCCTACGAACACCGGGGAGCTGTTTTTT. Its protein product is CASSLNPTNTGELFF.

The chain joins TRBV18 to TRBJ2-1; 8 bases line up with TRBD2. Trimming removed 4 bases from V and 5 bases from J; junction bases left unmatched: 4. The CDR3 loop spans 14 amino acids. Germline V gene data show CDR1 as KGHSH and CDR2 as LQKENI. CDR3: CASSQSGGDNEQFF. CDR3 nucleotide sequence: TGTGCCAGCTCACAGAGCGGGGGTGACAATGAGCAGTTCTTC.

V usage is TRBV5-6 and J usage is TRBJ2-2; unclear D gene. V lost 3 bases and J lost 1, with 7 bases in between. The CDR3 totals 14 residues. Germline V lookup: CDR1 SGHDT, CDR2 YYEEEE. The CDR3 DNA follows: TGTGCCAGCAGCTCATTAGGGAACACCGGGGAGCTGTTTTTT. This codes for CASSSLGNTGELFF.

The chain is built from TRBV18 and TRBJ2-4; maybe TRBD2 (6 bases). The V end lost 3 bases, the J end lost 9 bases, and 18 bases lay between the germline ends. The germline gives CDR1 KGHSH, CDR2 LQKENI. The CDR3 runs 15 residues. In DNA form, the CDR3 reads TGTGCCAGCTCACCCCCGGTGGGGGGTGGAGTCATTCAGTACTTC. Its protein is CASSPPVGGGVIQYF.

The chain uses TRBV29-1 and TRBJ2-7; D not certain. V shed 4 bases and J shed 4 bases, with 11 bases lying between them. CDR3 size: 12 residues. Germline V gene lookup returns CDR1 SQVTM and CDR2 ANQGSEA. Here the CDR3 DNA reads TGCAGCGTTGGCAGGAACCTTTACGAGCAGTACTTC. This translates into CSVGRNLYEQYF.

Points on this clone: Distinct nucleotide sequences in the sample also encode this CDR3. The chain recombines TRBV9 with TRBJ2-2, with D hard to call. V was pared by 2 bases and J by 3 bases, with 2 bases between. CDR1 is SGDLS, CDR2 YYNGEE, per germline. The CDR3 runs to 12 residues. DNA of the CDR3: TGTGCCAGCAGCGTCGACACCGGGGAGCTGTTTTTT. Translation gives CASSVDTGELFF.

This sequence joins TRBV5-5 and TRBJ2-5, with 8 bases matching TRBD1. The CDR3 covers 13 residues. Germline CDR1 is SGHKS and CDR2 is YYEKEE (reference sequence). The trim removed 4 bases at V and 3 bases at J, leaving 2 bases unmatched. The CDR3 region has the DNA TGTGCCAGCAGCGGGACAGGAGAAGAGACCCAGTACTTC. Translating gives CASSGTGEETQYF.

The chain links TRBV5-1 to TRBJ2-7; 7 bases align to TRBD1. V shed 0 bases, J shed 0 bases, and the junction held 3 bases outside the gene matches. The CDR3 spans 15 residues. Germline V gene data show CDR1 as SGHRS and CDR2 as YFSETQ. CDR3 sequence: CASSLEDRSSYEQYF. CDR3 nucleotides: TGCGCCAGCAGCTTGGAGGACAGGAGCTCCTACGAGCAGTACTTC.

The rearrangement links TRBV6-1 to TRBJ1-2; D remains ambiguous. V gave up 1 base and J gave up 7 bases, with 7 bases separating them. The CDR3 is 12 residues long. Germline assignment: CDR1 MNHNS and CDR2 SASEGT. CDR3 loop: CASSEGATGYTF. The CDR3 DNA reads TGTGCCAGCAGTGAAGGAGCCACTGGCTACACCTTC.

The V gene is TRBV5-1, the J gene TRBJ1-2; D perhaps matches TRBD1 (6 bases). Germline-derived CDR1 and CDR2 are SGHRS and YFSETQ. Trimming left V 4 bases short and J 2 bases short, with 15 bases between. The CDR3 is 15 residues long. The CDR3 coding sequence is TGCGCCAGCAGCACGTCGACAGGCGCCAACTATGGCTACACCTTC. It specifies CASSTSTGANYGYTF.

J is TRBJ1-2 and V is TRBV6-5, with 8 nucleotides matching TRBD1. The CDR3 length is 13 residues. With V trimmed by 5 bases and J by 7 bases, 6 bases remained unmatched. From germline, CDR1 is MNHEY and CDR2 SVGAGI. The CDR3 loop reads CASSEDRVGGYTF. In DNA, the CDR3 is TGTGCCAGCAGTGAGGACAGGGTTGGTGGCTACACCTTC.

V gene TRBV2 combines with J gene TRBJ2-3; TRBD2 is a possible D gene (5 bases). Germline V gene lookup returns CDR1 SNHLY and CDR2 FYNNEI. The CDR3 contains 11 residues. With 4 bases removed from V and 10 bases from J, the gap between germline ends came to 9 bases. The CDR3 nucleotides read TGTGCCAGCAGTGCACTAGTCGCGCAGTATTTT. Translation gives CASSALVAQYF. Filled out from reference TRBV2 and TRBJ2-3, the complete variable domain reads EPEVTQTPSHQVTQMGQEVILRCVPISNHLYFYWYRQILGQKVEFLVSFYNNEISEKSEIFDDQFSVERPDGSNFTLKIRSTKLEDSAMYFCASSALVAQYFGPGTRLTVL.